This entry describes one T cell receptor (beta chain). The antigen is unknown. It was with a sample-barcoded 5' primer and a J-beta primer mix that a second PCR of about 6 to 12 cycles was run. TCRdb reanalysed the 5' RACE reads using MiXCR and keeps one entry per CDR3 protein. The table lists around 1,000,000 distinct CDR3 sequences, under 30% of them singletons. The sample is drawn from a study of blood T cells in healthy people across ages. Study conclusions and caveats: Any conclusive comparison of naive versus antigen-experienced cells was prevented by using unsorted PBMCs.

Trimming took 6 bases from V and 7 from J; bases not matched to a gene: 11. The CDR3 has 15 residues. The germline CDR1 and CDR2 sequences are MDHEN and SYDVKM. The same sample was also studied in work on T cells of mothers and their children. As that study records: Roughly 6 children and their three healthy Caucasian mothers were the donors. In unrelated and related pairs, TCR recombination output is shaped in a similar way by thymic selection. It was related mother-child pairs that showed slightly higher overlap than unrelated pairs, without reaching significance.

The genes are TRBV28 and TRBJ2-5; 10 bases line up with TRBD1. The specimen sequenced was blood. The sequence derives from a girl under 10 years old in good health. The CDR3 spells CASSTNRRDRGTQYF. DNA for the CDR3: TGTGCCAGCAGCACAAACCGCCGGGACAGGGGGACCCAGTACTTC.